Shown below are 21 T cell receptor beta chains from a single sample sequenced in a study of cytomegalovirus exposure and HLA in healthy donors. PCR was performed using 60 Vbeta and 13 Jbeta primers. The table came from immunoSEQ multiplex PCR; TCRdb's copy has only in-frame clones and leaves some out. The data hold 100,000 to 150,000 clones, with about four fifths observed a single time. Sequencing was done on a sample of PBMCs. These receptors originate from a man aged 18 to 30 in good health and CMV-seronegative.

The rearrangement uses TRBV29-1 and TRBJ2-5; 7 nucleotides line up with TRBD1. This CDR3 has 11 residues. Germline CDR1 reads SQVTM; CDR2 reads ANQGSEA. V lost 6 bases and J lost 4; bases outside the gene matches: 2. For the CDR3, the DNA is TGCAGCGTGTCAGGGGGAGAGACCCAGTACTTC. Its protein is CSVSGGETQYF. Full variable domain (remainder filled in from reference TRBV29-1 and TRBJ2-5): SAVISQKPSRDICQRGTSLTIQCQVDSQVTMMFWYRQQPGQSLTLIATANQGSEATYESGFVIDKFPISRPNLTFSTLTVSNMSPEDSSIYLCSVSGGETQYFGPGTRLLVL.

The genes are TRBV7-9 and TRBJ1-2, with 8 bases identical to TRBD1. The V and J ends lost 5 bases and 6 bases, in that order; junction bases with no gene match: 8. The CDR3 is 14 residues long. Germline V gives CDR1 SEHNR, CDR2 FQNEAQ (reference sequence). CDR3 nucleotides: TGTGCCAGCAGCCTTGGGACAGGTGTACATGGCTACACCTTC. This codes for CASSLGTGVHGYTF.

This clone was counted only a few times. The chain is built from TRBV28 and TRBJ1-6, with D possibly being TRBD1 (5 bases). This CDR3 spans 15 amino acids. In germline, CDR1 is MDHEN, CDR2 SYDVKM. Trimming removed 7 bases from V and 3 bases from J, with 13 bases in between. The CDR3 sequence is CASTPGLSYNSPLHF. CDR3 sequence (DNA): TGTGCCAGCACACCGGGACTCAGCTATAATTCACCCCTCCACTTT. Combining the CDR3 with reference TRBV28 and TRBJ1-6 gives the whole variable domain DVKVTQSSRYLVKRTGEKVFLECVQDMDHENMFWYRQDPGLGLRLIYFSYDVKMKEKGDIPEGYSVSREKKERFSLILESASTNQTSMYLCASTPGLSYNSPLHFGNGTRLTVT.

The chain couples TRBV5-1 to TRBJ2-3; 7 bases match TRBD2. V was clipped by 0 bases and J by 6 bases; unmatched bases: 7. The CDR3 covers 15 residues. Germline V CDR1 and CDR2: SGHRS, YFSETQ. This CDR3 reads CASSLDGGGRDTQYF. For the CDR3, the DNA is TGCGCCAGCAGCTTGGATGGGGGGGGACGGGATACGCAGTATTTT.

This sequence joins TRBV2 and TRBJ2-7, with D possibly being TRBD1 (6 bases). The length of the CDR3 is 13 residues. The germline V and J ends were trimmed by 7 bases and 0 bases, with 10 bases remaining between them. Germline CDR1 SNHLY, CDR2 FYNNEI. CDR3 bases: TGTGCCAGCAACCGACAGGACTCCTACGAGCAGTACTTC. Translation: CASNRQDSYEQYF.

V is TRBV9 and J is TRBJ2-7, with 7 nucleotides matching TRBD1. Germline values: CDR1 SGDLS, CDR2 YYNGEE. V gave up 0 bases and J gave up 6 bases; unmatched junction bases: 9. This CDR3 contains 15 residues. The CDR3 nucleotides are TGTGCCAGCAGCGTAGGGGCAGGGGGTAATCTCGAGCAGTACTTC. Translation: CASSVGAGGNLEQYF.

The chain uses TRBV9 and TRBJ1-2, with 7 positions matching TRBD1. The germline V gene has CDR1 SGDLS and CDR2 YYNGEE. With V trimmed by 4 bases and J by 1 base, 10 bases remained unmatched. The CDR3 loop spans 16 amino acids. CDR3 DNA sequence: TGTGCCAGCAGCACAAACAGGGGCGAACATAACTATGGCTACACCTTC. Translating it yields CASSTNRGEHNYGYTF.

The genes are TRBV11-1 and TRBJ1-4; maybe TRBD1 (5 bases). CDR3 length equals 14 residues. The ends were cut back, 5 bases at V and 4 bases at J, with 11 bases in the middle. Germline V gene lookup returns CDR1 SGHAT and CDR2 FQDESV (reference sequence). The CDR3 DNA reads TGTGCCAGCAGCCTCGGACAAGTTAATGAAAAACTGTTTTTT. It is translated as CASSLGQVNEKLFF.

This chain connects TRBV6-5 to TRBJ2-5, with 8 nucleotides matching TRBD2. Germline lookup yields CDR1 MNHEY and CDR2 SVGAGI. With V trimmed by 7 bases and J by 2 bases, 6 bases remained unmatched. The CDR3 consists of 14 residues. The CDR3 is CASMASGFQETQYF. CDR3 sequence (DNA): TGTGCCAGCATGGCTAGCGGGTTTCAAGAGACCCAGTACTTC.

V and J are TRBV4-1 and TRBJ1-4; D gene ambiguous. Trimming removed 2 bases from V and 5 bases from J, with 15 bases in between. This CDR3 contains 16 residues. Germline V CDR1 and CDR2: MGHRA, YSYEKL. The CDR3 protein is CASSQFIVQTNEKLFF. In nucleotides, the CDR3 is TGCGCCAGCAGCCAATTCATAGTACAGACAAATGAAAAACTGTTTTTT.

The chain carries TRBV10-3 and TRBJ1-2; maybe TRBD1 (5 bases). This CDR3 has 12 amino acids. The ends were cut back, 8 bases at V and 10 bases at J, with 17 bases in the middle. Germline CDR1 reads ENHRY; CDR2 reads SYGVKD. In DNA form, the CDR3 reads TGTGCCATCCTCATGGGGGGTAGCGTCTACACCTTC. Translating gives CAILMGGSVYTF.

V is TRBV4-2 and J is TRBJ2-7; 9 bases fit TRBD2. With V trimmed by 6 bases and J by 6 bases, 15 bases remained unmatched. The CDR3 totals 16 residues. The germline V gene has CDR1 LGHNA and CDR2 YNFKEQ. CDR3 sequence: CASRLDAGGDLGEQYF. The CDR3 nucleotides read TGTGCCAGCAGATTAGATGCGGGAGGGGATCTCGGCGAGCAGTACTTC.

In DNA, the CDR3 is TGTGCCAGCAGCGTAGAGGGGAAGACTGAAGCTTTCTTT. Protein sequence: CASSVEGKTEAFF. The rearrangement links TRBV9 to TRBJ1-1; tentatively, D is TRBD1 (5 bases). Germline CDR1 reads SGDLS; CDR2 reads YYNGEE. Trimming took 0 bases from V and 5 from J, leaving 8 bases between them. The CDR3 is 13 amino acids. The full variable domain, in which reference TRBV9 and TRBJ1-1 provide the parts outside the CDR3, is DSGVTQTPKHLITATGQRVTLRCSPRSGDLSVYWYQQSLDQGLQFLIQYYNGEERAKGNILERFSAQQFPDLHSELNLSSLELGDSALYFCASSVEGKTEAFFGQGTRLTVV.

Only one count was recorded for this clone. CDR3 bases: TGCGCCAGCAGACCACTAGCGGGGGGCCATCACAATGAGCAGTTCTTC. It yields the protein CASRPLAGGHHNEQFF. The V and J genes are TRBV4-1 and TRBJ2-1, with 12 bases lining up with TRBD2. Germline V gives CDR1 MGHRA, CDR2 YSYEKL. Losses at the gene ends were 6 bases for V and 5 bases for J; bases not matched to a gene: 8. The CDR3 length is 16 residues.

V is TRBV5-6 and J is TRBJ1-3; 9 bases match TRBD1. Looked up from germline, CDR1 is SGHDT and CDR2 is YYEEEE. The CDR3 totals 16 residues. V lost 4 bases and J lost 0; bases outside the gene matches: 5. DNA for the CDR3: TGTGCCAGCAGCATAGGACAGGGGCGCTCTGGAAACACCATATATTTT. Protein product: CASSIGQGRSGNTIYF.

This sequence joins TRBV18 and TRBJ2-2; no definite D call. Trimming pared 0 bases from V and 0 bases from J, leaving 8 bases between. The germline CDR1 and CDR2 sequences are KGHSH and LQKENI. CDR3 length: 16 residues. The CDR3 nucleotides read TGTGCCAGCTCACCACCCTCCAGGACGAACACCGGGGAGCTGTTTTTT. This gives the protein CASSPPSRTNTGELFF.

The V gene is TRBV7-6, the J gene TRBJ2-7; TRBD1 is a possible D gene (6 bases). The V gene lost 1 base and the J gene lost 1 base, with 11 bases spanning the gap. CDR3 length equals 15 residues. Germline assignment: CDR1 SGHVS and CDR2 FNYEAQ. The CDR3 region has the DNA TGTGCCAGCAGCTTAGACCAGGGGTTTTCCTACGAGCAGTACTTC. The encoded protein is CASSLDQGFSYEQYF.

This sequence joins TRBV6-6 and TRBJ1-1; D is uncertain. The length of the CDR3 is 12 residues. Germline CDR1 and CDR2: MNHNY and SVGAGI (reference sequence). Trimming removed 6 bases at V and 6 bases at J, with 11 bases between. The CDR3: CASSGVVSEAFF. In DNA form, the CDR3 reads TGTGCCAGCAGCGGGGTAGTTTCTGAAGCTTTCTTT.

This clone was recorded only once. V gene TRBV14 combines with J gene TRBJ2-7, with TRBD1 matching over 8 bases. The germline V gene has CDR1 SGHDN and CDR2 FVKESK. With 3 bases clipped from V and 5 bases from J, the junction kept 6 bases outside the gene matches. CDR3 size: 14 residues. CDR3 in amino acids: CASSQTGVSNEQYF. Here the CDR3 DNA reads TGTGCCAGCAGCCAGACAGGGGTGAGCAACGAGCAGTACTTC.

The chain recombines TRBV9 with TRBJ1-2, with 7 bases identical to TRBD1. This CDR3 contains 15 residues. V dropped 0 bases and J dropped 10; count of bases not matched to a gene: 12. Germline V gene data show CDR1 as SGDLS and CDR2 as YYNGEE. The CDR3 DNA follows: TGTGCCAGCAGCGTAGGGAGACAGGGTAGCAGGCCCTACACCTTC. Translated: CASSVGRQGSRPYTF. Drawing the rest from reference TRBV9 and TRBJ1-2, the complete variable domain is DSGVTQTPKHLITATGQRVTLRCSPRSGDLSVYWYQQSLDQGLQFLIQYYNGEERAKGNILERFSAQQFPDLHSELNLSSLELGDSALYFCASSVGRQGSRPYTFGSGTRLTVV.

In DNA, the CDR3 is TGTGCCAGCACCCCCGGGACTAGTACAGATACGCAGTATTTT. The encoded protein is CASTPGTSTDTQYF. The genes are TRBV2 and TRBJ2-3, with 8 bases matching TRBD2. CDR3 size: 14 residues. The ends lost 7 bases at V and 3 bases at J; junction bases unmatched: 6. Germline V gives CDR1 SNHLY, CDR2 FYNNEI. Full variable domain (remainder filled in from reference TRBV2 and TRBJ2-3): EPEVTQTPSHQVTQMGQEVILRCVPISNHLYFYWYRQILGQKVEFLVSFYNNEISEKSEIFDDQFSVERPDGSNFTLKIRSTKLEDSAMYFCASTPGTSTDTQYFGPGTRLTVL.